Listed below are T cell receptor beta chains from one sample, sequenced in a study of blood T cell repertoires in COVID-19. Here immunoSEQ multiplex PCR was the method, and the copy in TCRdb shows in-frame clones only, minus some. The table lists some 300,000 clones, roughly 86% of them singletons. The material sequenced was PBMCs or T cells enriched from blood (not recorded which). The receptors were sampled from a woman in her twenties or thirties who had recovered from COVID-19. The CDR3 runs from the conserved cysteine through the conserved F or W. D genes are given only for firm matches. Where a row states a size, it is once, few, many or the class of an expanded clone; other rows omit it.

j_call | cdr3_length | v_call | clone_size | d_call | cdr3_aa | cdr3_nt
TRBJ2-5 | 18 | TRBV5-1 | NA | TRBD2 | CASSLGIDGAGGPETQYF | TGCGCCAGCAGCTTGGGAATTGATGGAGCGGGGGGGCCGGAGACCCAGTACTTC
TRBJ1-2 | 14 | TRBV27 | NA | TRBD1 | CASSSDRGGYGYTF | TGTGCCAGCAGTTCCGACAGGGGAGGCTATGGCTACACCTTC
TRBJ2-1 | 15 | TRBV5-4 | NA | TRBD2 | CASSKLAQSYNEQFF | TGTGCCAGCAGCAAACTAGCGCAATCCTACAATGAGCAGTTCTTC
TRBJ1-1 | 16 | TRBV4-3 | NA | NA | CASSQDGRGLNTEAFF | TGCGCCAGCAGCCAAGATGGGCGGGGACTGAACACTGAAGCTTTCTTT
TRBJ2-1 | 18 | TRBV27 | once | TRBD2 | CASSAIRLAGGHSDEQFF | TGTGCCAGCAGCGCGATTCGACTAGCGGGAGGGCATAGCGATGAGCAGTTCTTC
TRBJ2-1 | 11 | TRBV20-1 | NA | NA | CSAAAGYEQFF | TGCAGTGCCGCCGCGGGGTATGAGCAGTTCTTC
TRBJ2-4 | 19 | TRBV11-2 | NA | TRBD2 | CASSFRVGTSGLAKNIQYF | TGTGCCAGCAGCTTCCGAGTAGGGACTAGCGGACTAGCCAAAAACATTCAGTACTTC
TRBJ2-7 | 15 | TRBV11-2 | once | TRBD2 | CASSLLAGTLYEQYF | TGTGCCAGCAGCTTACTAGCGGGTACACTCTACGAGCAGTACTTC
TRBJ1-1 | 16 | TRBV9 | NA | NA | CASSRIPSGVNTEAFF | TGTGCCAGCAGCCGCATTCCTTCCGGGGTCAACACTGAAGCTTTCTTT
TRBJ1-2 | 14 | TRBV18 | NA | NA | CASSPRTDDYGYTF | TGTGCCAGCTCACCAAGGACAGACGACTATGGCTACACCTTC
TRBJ2-4 | 13 | TRBV29-1 | NA | NA | CSGLGQGINIQYF | TGCAGCGGACTAGGGCAAGGGATAAACATTCAGTACTTC
TRBJ2-2 | 17 | TRBV9 | NA | NA | CASSPHRGGAVTGELFF | TGTGCCAGCAGCCCTCACAGGGGCGGGGCCGTCACCGGGGAGCTGTTTTTT
TRBJ2-1 | 16 | TRBV7-2 | NA | NA | CASSLVGGGEYNEQFF | TGTGCCAGCAGCTTAGTTGGAGGGGGCGAATACAATGAGCAGTTCTTC
TRBJ2-7 | 13 | TRBV7-3 | NA | NA | CASSLNGGGEQYF | TGTGCCAGCAGCTTAAACGGGGGAGGCGAGCAGTACTTC
TRBJ1-1 | 16 | TRBV9 | NA | NA | CASSPRGLPMDTEAFF | TGTGCCAGCAGCCCTCGAGGGCTCCCAATGGACACTGAAGCTTTCTTT
TRBJ2-3 | 14 | TRBV25-1 | NA | NA | CASSGSDFADTQYF | TGTGCCAGCAGTGGATCGGACTTTGCGGATACGCAGTATTTT
TRBJ2-7 | 15 | TRBV9 | NA | TRBD2 | CASSPRLAGEGEQYF | TGTGCCAGCAGCCCACGACTAGCGGGAGAAGGCGAGCAGTACTTC
TRBJ1-5 | 16 | TRBV5-6 | NA | NA | CASSHSRVLRNQPQHF | TGTGCCAGCAGCCACTCACGGGTCTTGCGAAATCAGCCCCAGCATTTT
TRBJ1-6 | 15 | TRBV5-1 | NA | TRBD1 | CASSFRDSNNSPLHF | TGCGCCAGCAGCTTCCGGGACAGTAATAATTCACCCCTCCACTTT
TRBJ1-1 | 15 | TRBV28 | NA | TRBD1 | CASSSAGTALSKAFF | TGTGCCAGCAGTTCCGCCGGGACAGCCCTCTCGAAAGCTTTCTTT
TRBJ2-3 | 17 | TRBV27 | once | TRBD1 | CASSLWTGPAGTDTQYF | TGTGCCAGCAGTTTATGGACAGGCCCAGCGGGCACAGATACGCAGTATTTT
TRBJ1-5 | 17 | TRBV28 | NA | TRBD1 | CASSFNRLRQGAQPQHF | TGTGCCAGCAGTTTCAATAGGCTTCGACAGGGGGCTCAGCCCCAGCATTTT
TRBJ1-5 | 14 | TRBV5-6 | few | TRBD1 | CASSSGDRDQPQHF | TGTGCCAGCAGCTCGGGCGACAGGGACCAGCCCCAGCATTTT
TRBJ1-5 | 17 | TRBV6-1 | NA | NA | CASSGDSGWGGGQPQHF | TGTGCCAGCAGTGGCGACTCAGGGTGGGGGGGCGGGCAGCCCCAGCATTTT
TRBJ2-3 | 18 | TRBV28 | NA | TRBD1 | CASTVRTGKDLRGDTQYF | TGTGCCAGCACGGTCAGGACAGGGAAAGATCTACGGGGAGATACGCAGTATTTT